The text below deals with one T cell receptor beta chain. This clone was detected only once. Its antigen target is currently unknown. The junction shows a germline mismatch at one end, possibly a read error. The data originate from a study of blood T cell repertoires in COVID-19 (dated by TCRdb to the early 2020s). Regarding the study in general: Collaborator samples came from the United States, Italy and Spain and covered acute and convalescent phases of COVID-19. The material from the prospective study consisted of cDNA or gDNA derived from T cells, B-cell-depleted T cells, or PBMCs. Subjects who had been exposed to COVID-19, were actively infected with it, or had recovered from it provided the deeply sampled blood TCRbeta repertoires that made up the dataset. The repertoires were released in a freely available public database intended as a resource for research on the immune response to SARS-CoV-2. Samples were obtained from the ongoing ImmuneRACE study (first 160 participants) and from some 1,300 subjects provided by 6 global collaborators. A de-identified subject ID, COVID-19 status, age in years and sex were almost always included in the sample metadata. Where available, HLA class I and class II types were obtained from metadata supplied by the sample provider rather than from assay-based typing. Study-wide findings and limitations: The quantity of clinical and demographic metadata differed by source and by participant and was supplied without curation.

TCRbeta CDR3 regions were amplified from genomic DNA by means of the immunoSEQ Assay, a bias-controlled multiplex PCR. Regarding the original processing steps: Within the assay, amplification of reference gene primers was used to estimate how many nucleated cells each sample contained. To quantify the absolute abundance of each unique TCRbeta CDR3 rearrangement, sequence reads were collapsed and filtered. Productive Simpson clonality was computed per sample as the square root of Simpson's diversity index over productive rearrangements. TCRdb holds this immuneACCESS table with in-frame rearrangements only. Some clones are missing; in checked studies, unresolved V genes explain under half, and the rest has no known cause. The D gene and trimming were derived from the DNA, and the V and J assignments and clone size from that table. This sample comprises about 120,000 clones, 70% to 80% of them detected only once. The leading ten clones occupy around 7.3% of the sample.

Each collaborating institution followed its own protocols to collect whole blood in K2EDTA tubes. For TCRbeta analysis, collaborators shipped samples in one of three forms: frozen whole blood, isolated PBMCs, or DNA extracted from either of those sample types. This TCR derives from a woman between 55 and 75 years old with acute or convalescent COVID-19. Material: peripheral blood.

The nucleotides are TGTGCCTGGAGTGTACACTTAGCAGGGTGGGTCTTT. It translates to CAWSVHLAGWVF. The chain is assembled from TRBV30 and TRBJ1-1, and possibly TRBD1, on 5 matching bases. From the germline V gene (reference sequence), CDR1 is GTSNPN and CDR2 is SVGIG. Including the terminal cysteine and phenylalanine, the CDR3 comprises 12 residues. The sequence is cut down to CDR3 DNA, 36 bases in frame from base 1.